This T cell receptor (beta chain) was sequenced for a study of blood T cell repertoires in COVID-19. Overall study: The cDNA or gDNA used as material had been derived from T cells, B-cell-depleted T cells, or PBMCs.

The study recruited people aged 18 to 89 years across approximately 25 US areas. Per the original methods: Reference gene primer amplification yielded estimated nucleated cell counts. This table comes from immunoSEQ multiplex PCR, and its TCRdb copy is limited to in-frame clones, with some not included. The DNA was the basis for D and trimming; V, J and clone size are from that table. The sample carries 200,000 to 250,000 clones, about nine tenths recorded once. Input material: PBMCs or T cells enriched from blood (not recorded which). The sequence was collected from a woman aged 40 to 50 with acute COVID-19.

The CDR3 nucleotides are TGTGCCAGCAGCTTGGGACTCTACGAGCAGTACGTC. Protein: CASSLGLYEQYV. The chain carries TRBV5-8 and TRBJ2-7; no firm D call. Per germline, CDR1 SGHTS and CDR2 YDEGEE. With 0 bases removed from V and 3 bases from J, the gap between germline ends came to 4 bases. This CDR3 region has 12 residues.